A selection of T cell receptor beta chains follows, all from one sample in a study of T cell responses to AZD1222 COVID-19 vaccine. Sequencing was performed with immunoSEQ multiplex PCR; in TCRdb, only in-frame clones are kept and a portion is missing. Among some 150,000 clones listed, over 75% were seen once. Material: peripheral blood, obtained 28 days after the second AZD1222 dose. The receptor set was obtained from an adult who received the AZD1222 COVID-19 vaccine. Both conserved end residues are part of each CDR3. Each record gives: CDR3 protein, CDR3 DNA, clone size, J gene, D gene, V gene. D genes are given only for firm matches. Expanded clones get a size class; other rows say once, few or many, or leave the size out.

CAWANGQGDEKLFF | TGTGCCTGGGCCAATGGACAGGGAGATGAAAAACTGTTTTTT | NA | TRBJ1-4 | TRBD1 | TRBV30
CASSIVKGLTEAFF | TGTGCCAGTAGTATAGTCAAGGGTCTCACTGAAGCTTTCTTT | NA | TRBJ1-1 | NA | TRBV19
CASSFTNQETQYF | TGTGCCAGCAGCTTTACCAACCAAGAGACCCAGTACTTC | NA | TRBJ2-5 | NA | TRBV11-2
CASSEAGNYGYTF | TGTGCCAGCAGTGAAGCTGGGAACTATGGCTACACCTTC | few | TRBJ1-2 | NA | TRBV6-1
CASSPFQGNTGELFF | TGTGCCAGCTCACCATTCCAGGGGAACACCGGGGAGCTGTTTTTT | NA | TRBJ2-2 | NA | TRBV18
CASRTGANNQPQHF | TGTGCCAGTCGGACAGGCGCCAACAATCAGCCCCAGCATTTT | NA | TRBJ1-5 | TRBD1 | TRBV19
CASSSGTGNFFGYGYTF | TGTGCCAGCAGCTCCGGGACAGGGAATTTTTTTGGATATGGCTACACCTTC | NA | TRBJ1-2 | TRBD1 | TRBV13
CASSQERDTLTDTQYF | TGCGCCAGCAGCCAAGAACGGGACACCCTGACAGATACGCAGTATTTT | NA | TRBJ2-3 | NA | TRBV4-1
CAITPGQGQEQYF | TGTGCCATCACCCCGGGACAGGGTCAAGAGCAGTACTTC | NA | TRBJ2-7 | TRBD1 | TRBV10-3
CASREGAYEQYF | TGTGCCAGCAGGGAGGGAGCTTACGAGCAGTACTTC | NA | TRBJ2-7 | NA | TRBV12-3/TRBV12-4
CASSLGQGAGSAFF | TGCGCCAGCAGCTTAGGACAGGGGGCTGGGTCAGCTTTCTTT | NA | TRBJ1-1 | TRBD1 | TRBV5-1
CASSWGQAQPQHF | TGTGCCAGCAGCTGGGGACAGGCTCAGCCCCAGCATTTT | NA | TRBJ1-5 | TRBD1 | TRBV7-9
CASSPDGQGNEQFF | TGTGCCAGCAGCCCGGACGGCCAAGGAAATGAGCAGTTCTTC | once | TRBJ2-1 | NA | TRBV11-3
CASSPQAGLVGETQYF | TGTGCCAGCAGCCCACAAGCGGGGCTGGTTGGAGAGACCCAGTACTTC | NA | TRBJ2-5 | TRBD2 | TRBV5-4
CASSLGGREAYEQYF | TGTGCCAGCAGCTTGGGGGGTCGCGAGGCGTACGAGCAGTACTTC | NA | TRBJ2-7 | NA | TRBV5-4
CATSRGNEQFF | TGTGCCACCAGCAGAGGTAATGAGCAGTTCTTC | NA | TRBJ2-1 | NA | TRBV15
CASGPPTGIRTEAFF | TGTGCTAGTGGTCCCCCGACAGGGATACGAACTGAAGCTTTCTTT | NA | TRBJ1-1 | TRBD1 | TRBV12-5
CASSDYQGSGSPLHF | TGTGCCAGCAGTGATTACCAGGGATCAGGTTCACCCCTCCACTTT | NA | TRBJ1-6 | NA | TRBV6-1
CASSLSGEPYGYTF | TGCGCCAGCAGCTTGTCTGGGGAACCCTATGGCTACACCTTC | NA | TRBJ1-2 | NA | TRBV5-1
CASSQDLGSGNQPQHF | TGTGCCAGCAGCCAAGATCTGGGGAGCGGCAATCAGCCCCAGCATTTT | NA | TRBJ1-5 | NA | TRBV4-2
CASSPAIGQPQHF | TGTGCCAGCTCACCGGCCATTGGGCAGCCCCAGCATTTT | once | TRBJ1-5 | NA | TRBV18
CASSISGTYEQYF | TGTGCCAGTAGTATCAGTGGGACCTACGAGCAGTACTTC | once | TRBJ2-7 | NA | TRBV19
CASSLASVNTGELFF | TGTGCCAGCAGCTTAGCGTCGGTGAACACCGGGGAGCTGTTTTTT | NA | TRBJ2-2 | NA | TRBV7-9
CASSSSGNEQFF | TGTGCCAGCAGCTCTAGCGGGAATGAGCAGTTCTTC | NA | TRBJ2-1 | TRBD2 | TRBV7-8
CASSVGPGSTDTQYF | TGTGCCAGCAGCGTAGGCCCGGGTTCCACAGATACGCAGTATTTT | NA | TRBJ2-3 | NA | TRBV9
CASSLGAGLEKLFF | TGCGCCAGCAGCTTGGGGGCAGGTCTGGAAAAACTGTTTTTT | NA | TRBJ1-4 | NA | TRBV5-1
CASIKTGANYGYTF | TGTGCCAGCATCAAGACAGGGGCTAACTATGGCTACACCTTC | NA | TRBJ1-2 | TRBD1 | TRBV6-5
CASSGGTRKNTGELFF | TGTGCCAGCTCAGGGGGTACTAGGAAAAACACCGGGGAGCTGTTTTTT | NA | TRBJ2-2 | TRBD1 | TRBV11-2
CASSLRTNTEAFF | TGCGCCAGCAGCTTACGGACGAACACTGAAGCTTTCTTT | NA | TRBJ1-1 | NA | TRBV5-1
CAASPGGFNSPLHF | TGTGCCGCCTCCCCCGGGGGCTTTAATTCACCCCTCCACTTT | NA | TRBJ1-6 | NA | TRBV28
CASSPGPFYNEQFF | TGTGCCAGCAGTCCGGGCCCGTTTTACAATGAGCAGTTCTTC | NA | TRBJ2-1 | NA | TRBV14
CASSASKGGNQPQHF | TGTGCCAGCAGCGCATCGAAGGGAGGCAATCAGCCCCAGCATTTT | NA | TRBJ1-5 | NA | TRBV7-9
CASTARDTIYF | TGTGCCAGCACCGCGAGGGACACCATATATTTT | few | TRBJ1-3 | NA | TRBV7-9
CASSSYSGSGPMGYTF | TGTGCCAGCAGCTCATACTCAGGCTCGGGGCCTATGGGCTACACCTTC | NA | TRBJ1-2 | NA | TRBV7-9
CASSIVTGYEQYF | TGTGCCAGTAGTATAGTTACAGGCTACGAGCAGTACTTC | NA | TRBJ2-7 | NA | TRBV19
CASSLGAGQGTGELFF | TGTGCCAGCAGCTTGGGGGCGGGACAGGGGACCGGGGAGCTGTTTTTT | NA | TRBJ2-2 | TRBD1 | TRBV5-5
CAISGTSQAQYF | TGTGCCATCTCCGGGACTAGTCAGGCCCAGTACTTC | NA | TRBJ2-5 | TRBD2 | TRBV10-3
CSASLFSGELFF | TGCAGTGCTAGTCTGTTCTCCGGGGAGCTGTTTTTT | NA | TRBJ2-2 | NA | TRBV20-1
CASSQDRSSYEQYF | TGTGCCAGCAGCCAGGACAGGAGCTCCTACGAGCAGTACTTC | NA | TRBJ2-7 | TRBD1 | TRBV11-3
CAITMTEGQGYGYTF | TGTGCCATCACCATGACAGAGGGACAAGGATATGGCTACACCTTC | NA | TRBJ1-2 | NA | TRBV10-3
CSASQGQGHGYTF | TGCAGTGCTAGTCAGGGGCAGGGTCATGGCTACACCTTC | NA | TRBJ1-2 | NA | TRBV20-1
CACPRGGGETQYF | TGTGCCTGCCCCCGCGGGGGCGGCGAGACCCAGTACTTC | NA | TRBJ2-5 | NA | TRBV30
CASSLIDSNHNEQFF | TGTGCCAGCAGTTTAATTGACAGTAATCACAATGAGCAGTTCTTC | NA | TRBJ2-1 | NA | TRBV27
CACIRETEAFF | TGTGCCTGTATACGGGAAACTGAAGCTTTCTTT | NA | TRBJ1-1 | NA | TRBV6-5
CASSLKRDQPQHF | TGTGCCAGCAGCTTAAAGAGGGATCAGCCCCAGCATTTT | NA | TRBJ1-5 | NA | TRBV7-9
CASNILATNEKLFF | TGTGCCAGCAATATACTTGCAACTAATGAAAAACTGTTTTTT | NA | TRBJ1-4 | NA | TRBV2
CASSLGQSSYNEQFF | TGCGCCAGCAGCTTGGGACAGAGCTCCTACAATGAGCAGTTCTTC | NA | TRBJ2-1 | NA | TRBV5-1
CASSQDSEAFF | TGTGCCAGCAGCCAGGACAGTGAAGCTTTCTTT | NA | TRBJ1-1 | NA | TRBV2
CSASSGVGSDTQYF | TGCAGTGCTAGTTCGGGGGTGGGGTCAGATACGCAGTATTTT | NA | TRBJ2-3 | NA | TRBV20-1
CAWGQGALSDTQYF | TGTGCCTGGGGTCAGGGGGCCCTGTCAGATACGCAGTATTTT | NA | TRBJ2-3 | TRBD1 | TRBV30
CASSPDREDNEQFF | TGTGCCAGCTCCCCAGATCGGGAAGACAATGAGCAGTTCTTC | NA | TRBJ2-1 | NA | TRBV21-1
CASSLKGDNSPLHF | TGTGCCAGCAGCTTAAAAGGAGATAATTCACCCCTCCACTTT | once | TRBJ1-6 | NA | TRBV7-2
CASSLLTGVDYGYTF | TGCGCCAGCAGCTTACTGACAGGGGTCGACTATGGCTACACCTTC | NA | TRBJ1-2 | TRBD1 | TRBV5-1
CASSPRQSGYTF | TGTGCCAGCAGTCCTAGACAGTCTGGCTACACCTTC | NA | TRBJ1-2 | NA | TRBV12-3/TRBV12-4
CASSLEGQGGVAKNIQYF | TGTGCCAGCAGCTTAGAGGGACAGGGTGGGGTAGCCAAAAACATTCAGTACTTC | NA | TRBJ2-4 | TRBD1 | TRBV11-3